This is a list of T cell receptor beta chains from one sample in a study of blood T cell repertoires in COVID-19. The method was immunoSEQ multiplex PCR; TCRdb's version includes in-frame clones alone and lacks a portion of them. The data show tens of thousands of clones, around 90% seen once. Sequencing used peripheral blood. These receptors originate from a man aged 60-69 years with acute or convalescent COVID-19. Each CDR3 is given with its conserved first and last residue. The D gene is left open where the match is weak. Some rows mark clone size as missing; the rest say once, few, many or name a class of expanded clone.

CDR3	DNA	V	J	size	D
CASRESYTGNTEAFF	TGTGCCAGCAGGGAAAGTTACACAGGGAACACTGAAGCTTTCTTT	TRBV27	TRBJ1-1	.	.
CASSGGRLHEKLFF	TGTGCCAGCAGCGGTGGGAGGCTACATGAAAAACTGTTTTTT	TRBV27	TRBJ1-4	.	.
CASSLTGTIRTGELFF	TGTGCCAGCAGCTTGACAGGGACCATCCGGACCGGGGAGCTGTTTTTT	TRBV5-6	TRBJ2-2	medium-sized	.
CASSQEMMSGTSGGENIQYF	TGCGCCAGCAGCCAAGAGATGATGTCCGGGACTAGCGGGGGTGAAAACATTCAGTACTTC	TRBV4-3	TRBJ2-4	few	TRBD2
CASSPGDRRNTEAFF	TGTGCCAGTAGTCCAGGGGACAGGCGGAACACTGAAGCTTTCTTT	TRBV19	TRBJ1-1	.	TRBD1
CASSIGGDLNEQFF	TGTGCCAGCAGTATCGGGGGGGATTTGAATGAGCAGTTCTTC	TRBV7-9	TRBJ2-1	.	TRBD2
CASSYIDRGEQFF	TGTGCCAGCAGCTACATCGACAGGGGTGAGCAGTTCTTC	TRBV7-2	TRBJ2-1	.	TRBD1
CASSGGGAYNEQFF	TGTGCCAGCAGCGGCGGGGGGGCCTACAATGAGCAGTTCTTC	TRBV9	TRBJ2-1	.	TRBD2
CASKGVQETQYF	TGTGCCAGTAAGGGGGTTCAAGAGACCCAGTACTTC	TRBV19	TRBJ2-5	.	.
CASRPQGSTEAFF	TGTGCCAGCAGGCCGCAGGGGTCCACTGAAGCTTTCTTT	TRBV7-8	TRBJ1-1	.	.
CASSKCPSPCRASPLHF	TGTGCCAGCAGCAAATGCCCCTCCCCATGCAGGGCCTCACCCCTCCACTTT	TRBV21-1	TRBJ1-6	.	.
CASSQYSGNTIYF	TGTGCCAGCAGCCAGTACTCTGGAAACACCATATATTTT	TRBV11-3	TRBJ1-3	.	.
CASSYSDSSYEQYF	TGTGCCAGCAGTTACTCGGACAGCTCCTACGAGCAGTACTTC	TRBV6-6	TRBJ2-7	.	.
CASSFGTGVGGYTF	TGTGCCAGCAGCTTCGGGACAGGGGTCGGGGGCTACACCTTC	TRBV5-6	TRBJ1-2	.	TRBD1
CAISVGLAGAYEQYF	TGTGCCATCAGTGTAGGACTAGCTGGGGCCTACGAGCAGTACTTC	TRBV10-3	TRBJ2-7	many	TRBD2
CASLTVNTEAFF	TGTGCCAGCCTTACGGTGAACACTGAAGCTTTCTTT	TRBV6-5	TRBJ1-1	.	.
CASSLEGDSPYGYTF	TGTGCTAGCAGTCTAGAGGGGGACAGTCCCTATGGCTACACCTTC	TRBV7-7	TRBJ1-2	few	TRBD1
CASSPEGAGYGYTF	TGTGCCAGCTCACCGGAGGGGGCGGGCTATGGCTACACCTTC	TRBV18	TRBJ1-2	.	TRBD1
CASSLEAGGDYGYTF	TGTGCCAGCAGCTTAGAGGCAGGGGGAGATTATGGCTACACCTTC	TRBV7-2	TRBJ1-2	few	TRBD1
CASSVEGDSYNEQFF	TGTGCCAGCAGCGTAGAGGGGGACTCCTACAATGAGCAGTTCTTC	TRBV9	TRBJ2-1	.	.
CASSVSSSYNEQFF	TGTGCCAGCAGCGTTTCTAGCTCCTACAATGAGCAGTTCTTC	TRBV9	TRBJ2-1	.	.
CASSSTGSQETQYF	TGTGCCAGCAGTTCCACAGGATCCCAAGAGACCCAGTACTTC	TRBV5-4	TRBJ2-5	.	.
CAISEPTLSAGSNYGYTF	TGTGCCATCAGTGAGCCGACGTTGTCGGCAGGGTCTAACTATGGCTACACCTTC	TRBV10-3	TRBJ1-2	few	.
CATTPDRMNTEAFF	TGTGCCACCACCCCGGACAGGATGAACACTGAAGCTTTCTTT	TRBV3-1/TRBV3-2	TRBJ1-1	.	TRBD1
CASSQELVAEAFF	TGTGCCAGCAGCCAAGAGCTAGTCGCTGAAGCTTTCTTT	TRBV4-2	TRBJ1-1	.	.
CATSDSRAGYGYTF	TGTGCCACCAGTGATTCGCGGGCAGGCTATGGCTACACCTTC	TRBV24-1	TRBJ1-2	.	.